These T cell receptor beta chains were read from a single sample in a study of T cell responses to AZD1222 COVID-19 vaccine. TCRdb's table, derived via immunoSEQ multiplex PCR, lists solely in-frame clones and lacks some. The table has roughly 180,000 clones, roughly 91% seen once; the top ten hold about 2.1%. Here the sequenced sample was peripheral blood, taken 28 days after the second AZD1222 dose. The receptors derive from an adult who received the AZD1222 COVID-19 vaccine. CDR3s include the opening cysteine and the closing phenylalanine or tryptophan. Each record gives: V gene, J gene, clone size, D gene, CDR3 protein, CDR3 DNA. D genes are given only for firm matches. Size values are once, few and many counts, or a class for expanded clones, and some rows have none.

TRBV3-1/TRBV3-2	TRBJ1-6	NA	NA	CASSPDSTRINSPLHF	TGTGCCAGCAGCCCGGACAGTACTAGGATTAATTCACCCCTCCACTTT
TRBV28	TRBJ1-2	NA	NA	CASSSTGYGYTF	TGTGCCAGCAGTTCTACAGGGTATGGCTACACCTTC
TRBV30	TRBJ2-2	NA	NA	CAWSLAEANTGELFF	TGTGCCTGGAGTTTGGCGGAAGCGAACACCGGGGAGCTGTTTTTT
TRBV5-6	TRBJ1-5	NA	TRBD1	CASSFGGTGPNQPQHF	TGTGCCAGCAGCTTCGGCGGGACAGGACCTAATCAGCCCCAGCATTTT
TRBV12-5	TRBJ1-5	NA	NA	CASGTGPNQPQHF	TGTGCTAGTGGTACGGGTCCAAATCAGCCCCAGCATTTT
TRBV19	TRBJ1-5	NA	NA	CASSSSTGSSSNQPQHF	TGTGCCAGTAGTTCGAGCACAGGGAGCTCGAGCAATCAGCCCCAGCATTTT
TRBV7-2	TRBJ2-1	NA	TRBD2	CASSLNWREGGEQFF	TGTGCCAGCAGCTTAAATTGGCGGGAGGGCGGTGAGCAGTTCTTC
TRBV2	TRBJ2-7	NA	NA	CASSEGYEQYF	TGTGCCAGCAGTGAAGGGTACGAGCAGTACTTC
TRBV15	TRBJ1-4	NA	NA	CATSKRRNEKLFF	TGTGCCACCAGCAAACGGCGAAATGAAAAACTGTTTTTT
TRBV7-2	TRBJ2-7	NA	TRBD2	CASSLGLAGLEQYF	TGTGCCAGCAGCTTGGGCCTAGCGGGTCTCGAGCAGTACTTC
TRBV25-1	TRBJ2-4	once	TRBD2	CASSESASGRQYF	TGTGCCAGCAGTGAATCAGCGAGCGGGAGACAGTACTTC
TRBV4-3	TRBJ2-5	NA	NA	CASSQDLLATQETQYF	TGCGCCAGCAGCCAAGATCTCCTAGCGACACAAGAGACCCAGTACTTC
TRBV19	TRBJ2-1	NA	TRBD1	CASSRTGGNEQFF	TGTGCCAGTAGCCGAACAGGGGGCAATGAGCAGTTCTTC
TRBV3-1/TRBV3-2	TRBJ2-1	NA	NA	CASSRNRVGLADGEQFF	TGTGCCAGCAGCAGGAACCGAGTAGGTCTAGCTGATGGGGAGCAGTTCTTC
TRBV4-2	TRBJ2-7	NA	TRBD2	CASSQPSGGSSYEQYF	TGTGCCAGCAGCCAACCTAGCGGGGGGAGCTCCTACGAGCAGTACTTC
TRBV6-5	TRBJ2-3	NA	NA	CASSYSGPYTDTQYF	TGTGCCAGCAGTTACTCGGGACCTTACACAGATACGCAGTATTTT
TRBV18	TRBJ2-3	NA	TRBD2	CASSPPTSGSGTDTQYF	TGTGCCAGCTCACCACCAACTAGCGGGAGTGGAACAGATACGCAGTATTTT
TRBV4-1	TRBJ1-3	NA	TRBD1	CASSQGGTASGNTIYF	TGCGCCAGCAGCCAAGGAGGGACAGCCTCTGGAAACACCATATATTTT
TRBV7-2	TRBJ2-3	NA	NA	CASSLALGSRAPDTQYF	TGTGCCAGCAGCTTAGCTTTAGGCTCAAGAGCCCCAGATACGCAGTATTTT
TRBV2	TRBJ2-1	NA	TRBD2	CASTGLAGVYNEQFF	TGTGCCAGCACTGGACTAGCGGGAGTCTACAATGAGCAGTTCTTC
TRBV9	TRBJ1-5	NA	NA	CASSVTDDSNQPQHF	TGTGCCAGCAGCGTAACCGACGACAGCAATCAGCCCCAGCATTTT
TRBV7-2	TRBJ2-3	NA	NA	CASSPNSPPSTDTQYF	TGTGCCAGCAGCCCTAACTCCCCACCTAGCACAGATACGCAGTATTTT
TRBV6-2/TRBV6-3	TRBJ1-5	NA	NA	CASSYPPDNSNQPQHF	TGTGCCAGCAGTTATCCGCCGGACAATAGCAATCAGCCCCAGCATTTT
TRBV28	TRBJ2-3	NA	TRBD1	CASTIGTGSTDTQYF	TGTGCCAGCACAATTGGGACAGGGAGCACAGATACGCAGTATTTT
TRBV7-9	TRBJ2-3	NA	NA	CASSQSGADTQYF	TGTGCCAGCAGCCAGTCTGGGGCGGATACGCAGTATTTT
TRBV9	TRBJ2-3	NA	TRBD1	CASSLTGQTSTDTQYF	TGTGCCAGCAGTTTGACGGGACAGACTAGCACAGATACGCAGTATTTT
TRBV4-2	TRBJ2-6	NA	TRBD1	CASSHTFLPGQGRAGANVLTF	TGTGCCAGCAGCCACACGTTCCTGCCGGGACAGGGGAGGGCTGGGGCCAACGTCCTGACTTTC
TRBV6-6	TRBJ1-2	NA	NA	CASRIRQPPNYGYTF	TGTGCCAGCAGAATCAGACAACCACCTAACTATGGCTACACCTTC
TRBV7-9	TRBJ2-7	NA	NA	CASSLASGTYEQYF	TGTGCCAGCAGCTTAGCTAGCGGAACCTACGAGCAGTACTTC
TRBV6-5	TRBJ1-2	NA	TRBD1	CASSYSGQGRGYTF	TGTGCCAGCAGTTATTCAGGACAGGGGAGAGGCTACACCTTC
TRBV27	TRBJ2-5	NA	TRBD2	CASRSGGRGETQYF	TGTGCCAGCAGAAGCGGGGGGCGGGGGGAGACCCAGTACTTC
TRBV7-8	TRBJ2-1	NA	NA	CASSPTRFRGGQFF	TGTGCCAGCAGCCCAACACGTTTTAGAGGGGGGCAGTTCTTC
TRBV7-2	TRBJ1-2	NA	NA	CASSLGLDNYGYTF	TGTGCCAGCAGCTTAGGTCTGGACAACTATGGCTACACCTTC
TRBV4-2	TRBJ2-5	NA	NA	CASSQDWGSQETQYF	TGTGCCAGCAGCCAAGATTGGGGATCTCAAGAGACCCAGTACTTC
TRBV7-8	TRBJ2-2	NA	TRBD2	CASSLVLASGSGELFF	TGTGCCAGCAGCTTAGTATTGGCTAGCGGCTCCGGGGAGCTGTTTTTT
TRBV11-2	TRBJ2-5	NA	NA	CASSFSGVQETQYF	TGTGCCAGCAGCTTTTCGGGGGTCCAAGAGACCCAGTACTTC
TRBV12-3/TRBV12-4	TRBJ1-2	NA	TRBD1	CASSATGAYGYTF	TGTGCCAGCAGTGCGACAGGGGCCTATGGCTACACCTTC
TRBV10-2	TRBJ1-2	NA	TRBD1	CASRGDRGLGRGYTF	TGCGCCAGCAGAGGGGACAGGGGGCTGGGTCGTGGCTACACCTTC
TRBV7-3	TRBJ2-2	NA	NA	CASSLYPVNTGELFF	TGTGCCAGCAGCTTATACCCAGTTAACACCGGGGAGCTGTTTTTT
TRBV5-4	TRBJ2-1	NA	NA	CASSPPRLGYNEQFF	TGTGCCAGCAGCCCCCCCCGACTAGGCTACAATGAGCAGTTCTTC
TRBV4-1	TRBJ1-5	NA	TRBD1	CASSQGGTARNQPQHF	TGCGCCAGCAGCCAAGGAGGGACAGCCCGCAATCAGCCCCAGCATTTT
TRBV19	TRBJ1-2	NA	NA	CASSITGGNYGYTF	TGTGCCAGTAGTATTACGGGAGGTAACTATGGCTACACCTTC
TRBV4-3	TRBJ2-2	NA	TRBD1	CASSQEGAGGIGELFF	TGCGCCAGCAGCCAAGAAGGGGCAGGGGGAATCGGGGAGCTGTTTTTT
TRBV19	TRBJ2-7	NA	NA	CASMRGAEQYF	TGTGCCAGTATGAGGGGGGCCGAGCAGTACTTC
TRBV18	TRBJ1-5	NA	NA	CASSQGVGNQPQHF	TGTGCCAGCTCACAAGGGGTAGGCAATCAGCCCCAGCATTTT
TRBV19	TRBJ2-7	NA	TRBD1	CASSTKRDSSYEQYF	TGTGCCAGTAGTACAAAAAGGGACAGCTCCTACGAGCAGTACTTC